Listed below are T cell receptor beta chains from one sample, sequenced in a study of blood T cells in healthy people across ages. TCRdb ran MiXCR on the 5' RACE reads and lists one entry per CDR3 protein. The sample has approximately 290,000 distinct CDR3 sequences, 25% to 30% seen once. The sequenced sample consisted of blood. These receptors were taken from a woman between 70 and 85 years old in good health. The CDR3 runs from the conserved cysteine through the conserved F or W. D genes are given only for firm matches. Clone sizes are given selectively: once, few, many, or a class where the clone is expanded.

J | V | size | D | CDR3 | DNA
TRBJ2-3 | TRBV15 | - | - | CATSRDATDTQYF | TGTGCCACCAGCAGAGATGCTACAGATACGCAGTATTTT
TRBJ2-7 | TRBV7-9 | - | - | CASSLGGTEGVRNEQYF | TGTGCCAGCAGCTTAGGTGGGACGGAGGGAGTGAGGAACGAGCAGTACTTC
TRBJ2-7 | TRBV20-1 | few | - | CSARDRLRGSSYEQYF | TGCAGTGCTAGAGATCGATTGCGGGGCTCCTCCTACGAGCAGTACTTC
TRBJ2-7 | TRBV20-1 | many | TRBD1 | CSARGDRGFGYEQYF | TGCAGTGCTAGAGGAGACAGGGGGTTCGGCTACGAGCAGTACTTC
TRBJ2-1 | TRBV20-1 | - | TRBD1 | CSAGTGYYNEQFF | TGCAGTGCCGGGACAGGGTACTACAATGAGCAGTTCTTC
TRBJ2-5 | TRBV29-1 | few | - | CSIDQVMGETQYF | TGCAGCATTGATCAGGTGATGGGAGAGACCCAGTACTTC
TRBJ1-1 | TRBV20-1 | - | - | CGGPVDTEAFF | TGCGGGGGCCCGGTGGACACTGAAGCTTTCTTT
TRBJ1-4 | TRBV19 | - | - | CASSLSWTSNEKLFF | TGTGCCAGTAGCCTTTCTTGGACATCGAATGAAAAACTGTTTTTT
TRBJ2-1 | TRBV29-1 | - | TRBD2 | CSVEKSPAGVNEQFF | TGCAGCGTTGAGAAGAGCCCAGCGGGGGTGAATGAGCAGTTCTTC
TRBJ2-1 | TRBV4-2 | - | - | CASSPLTGVGDNEQFF | TGTGCCAGCAGCCCCCTAACGGGAGTTGGCGACAATGAGCAGTTCTTC
TRBJ2-2 | TRBV5-1 | - | TRBD1 | CASSAGDRGDTGELFF | TGCGCCAGCAGCGCAGGAGACAGGGGGGACACCGGGGAGCTGTTTTTT
TRBJ1-4 | TRBV7-2 | once | - | CASSLAGQGIGEKLFF | TGTGCCAGCAGCTTAGCGGGGCAGGGTATAGGTGAAAAACTGTTTTTT
TRBJ2-5 | TRBV20-1 | once | - | CSAKPPGLGETQYF | TGCAGTGCTAAGCCCCCGGGATTGGGTGAGACCCAGTACTTC
TRBJ2-7 | TRBV15 | - | - | CATSRDRAAYEQYF | TGTGCCACCAGCAGAGACAGGGCGGCCTACGAGCAGTACTTC
TRBJ2-5 | TRBV5-1 | - | TRBD2 | CASSTPSGSSQETQYF | TGCGCCAGCAGCACACCTAGCGGGAGTAGTCAAGAGACCCAGTACTTC
TRBJ2-3 | TRBV6-1 | - | - | CASTDRPRGTQYF | TGTGCCAGCACCGACAGGCCCAGGGGTACGCAGTATTTT
TRBJ2-1 | TRBV18 | - | TRBD2 | CASSPGLANSYNEQFF | TGTGCCAGCTCACCGGGACTAGCTAATTCCTACAATGAGCAGTTCTTC
TRBJ2-4 | TRBV20-1 | - | - | CSAQAVLAKNIQYF | TGCAGTGCCCAGGCGGTTTTAGCCAAAAACATTCAGTACTTC
TRBJ2-4 | TRBV6-1 | - | - | CASRPGTGENIQYF | TGTGCCAGCAGACCCGGGACTGGCGAAAACATTCAGTACTTC
TRBJ1-1 | TRBV29-1 | many | TRBD1 | CSVQQGARGTEAFF | TGCAGCGTCCAACAGGGGGCGCGGGGCACTGAAGCTTTCTTT
TRBJ1-4 | TRBV28 | - | TRBD1 | CASGSSGGTNEKLFF | TGTGCCAGCGGTTCCTCAGGGGGGACTAATGAAAAACTGTTTTTT
TRBJ2-5 | TRBV7-9 | - | TRBD1 | CASSRIPGQQETQYF | TGTGCCAGCAGCCGAATTCCGGGACAGCAAGAGACCCAGTACTTC
TRBJ1-4 | TRBV29-1 | many | - | CSVEGFEKLFF | TGCAGCGTTGAAGGGTTTGAAAAACTGTTTTTT
TRBJ1-1 | TRBV29-1 | - | TRBD1 | CSVQTGKAEAFF | TGCAGCGTCCAGACAGGGAAGGCTGAAGCTTTCTTT
TRBJ2-1 | TRBV2 | - | TRBD2 | CASRGLAGVDNEQFF | TGTGCCAGCCGGGGACTAGCGGGGGTAGACAATGAGCAGTTCTTC
TRBJ1-2 | TRBV5-1 | once | TRBD1 | CASSPGQGWDGYTF | TGCGCCAGCAGCCCGGGACAGGGATGGGATGGCTACACCTTC
TRBJ2-5 | TRBV6-5 | - | - | CASSYSGVGQETQYF | TGTGCCAGCAGTTACTCTGGGGTGGGACAAGAGACCCAGTACTTC
TRBJ2-1 | TRBV5-1 | - | TRBD2 | CVGSWGGDNEQFF | TGCGTCGGCAGCTGGGGGGGTGACAATGAGCAGTTCTTC
TRBJ1-6 | TRBV27 | - | - | CASSLAPLGISYNSPLHF | TGTGCCAGCAGTTTAGCCCCTTTGGGAATCTCCTATAATTCACCCCTCCACTTT
TRBJ1-1 | TRBV19 | - | - | CASSIGPGGAFF | TGTGCCAGTAGTATAGGTCCCGGCGGGGCTTTCTTT
TRBJ1-6 | TRBV10-3 | few | - | CAISELYSENSPLHF | TGTGCCATCAGTGAGTTGTACAGTGAGAATTCACCCCTCCACTTT
TRBJ2-1 | TRBV20-1 | many | - | CSAESGDPTHNEQFF | TGCAGTGCCGAGTCGGGGGACCCAACCCACAATGAGCAGTTCTTC
TRBJ2-3 | TRBV7-3 | - | TRBD2 | CASSLIAGEGGTQYF | TGTGCCAGCAGCTTAATAGCGGGAGAGGGAGGTACGCAGTATTTT
TRBJ2-7 | TRBV25-1 | - | - | CASSEWASYSGQYF | TGTGCCAGCAGTGAATGGGCTTCCTATTCCGGGCAGTACTTC
TRBJ2-7 | TRBV29-1 | - | TRBD1 | CSVEDPQGAHEQYF | TGCAGCGTTGAAGATCCTCAGGGGGCACACGAGCAGTACTTC
TRBJ1-2 | TRBV29-1 | few | - | CSVEGRTYGYTF | TGCAGCGTTGAGGGCAGGACCTATGGCTACACCTTC
TRBJ2-2 | TRBV5-6 | - | - | CASSFNWGTGELFF | TGTGCCAGCAGCTTTAACTGGGGCACCGGGGAGCTGTTTTTT
TRBJ2-5 | TRBV7-9 | few | - | CASRHESLAAGTQYF | TGTGCCAGCAGACACGAGTCACTAGCTGCGGGGACCCAGTACTTC
TRBJ2-2 | TRBV7-6 | - | TRBD2 | CASSPGNSGLGAGELFF | TGTGCCAGCAGCCCGGGCAATAGCGGGCTGGGAGCCGGGGAGCTGTTTTTT
TRBJ2-1 | TRBV6-2/TRBV6-3 | few | - | CASGRNEQFF | TGTGCCAGCGGTCGTAATGAGCAGTTCTTC
TRBJ2-5 | TRBV6-2/TRBV6-3 | - | - | CASSQGGTLEETQYF | TGTGCCAGCAGCCAGGGTGGGACACTGGAAGAGACCCAGTACTTC
TRBJ1-4 | TRBV2 | - | - | CASSPVPGPTGNEELFF | TGTGCCAGCAGCCCCGTCCCGGGACCCACGGGTAATGAAGAACTGTTTTTT
TRBJ2-1 | TRBV7-9 | few | TRBD2 | CASSSFGAGGPHEQFF | TGTGCCAGCAGCTCCTTTGGGGCGGGAGGGCCCCATGAGCAGTTCTTC
TRBJ1-1 | TRBV7-2 | few | - | CASSPLGVEAFF | TGTGCCAGCAGCCCCTTGGGGGTTGAAGCTTTCTTT
TRBJ2-7 | TRBV28 | few | - | CASSSRRRVNEQYF | TGTGCCAGCAGTTCTCGGCGCAGGGTTAACGAGCAGTACTTC
TRBJ2-2 | TRBV3-1 | many | TRBD1 | CASSQRTGSAGELFF | TGTGCCAGCAGCCAACGGACAGGGAGCGCCGGGGAGCTGTTTTTT
TRBJ2-7 | TRBV5-1 | medium-sized | - | CASSHLLGPTYEQYF | TGCGCCAGCAGCCACTTACTCGGTCCTACCTACGAGCAGTACTTC
TRBJ2-7 | TRBV5-1 | - | - | CASSLSGIDYEQYF | TGCGCCAGCAGCTTGTCCGGGATTGACTACGAGCAGTACTTC